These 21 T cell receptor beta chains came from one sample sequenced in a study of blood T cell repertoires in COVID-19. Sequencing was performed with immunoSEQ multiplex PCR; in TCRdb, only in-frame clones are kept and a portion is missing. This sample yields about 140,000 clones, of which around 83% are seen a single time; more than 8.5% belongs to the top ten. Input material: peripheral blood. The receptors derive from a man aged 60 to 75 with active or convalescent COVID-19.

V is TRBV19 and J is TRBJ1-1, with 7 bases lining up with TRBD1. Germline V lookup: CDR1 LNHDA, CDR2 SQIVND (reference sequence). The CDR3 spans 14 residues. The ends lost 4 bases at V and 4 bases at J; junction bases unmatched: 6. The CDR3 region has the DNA TGTGCCAGTAGTACCCAGACAGGGAGCACTGAAGCTTTCTTT. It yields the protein CASSTQTGSTEAFF.

CDR3 residues: CASSLGALASEAFF. The CDR3 DNA follows: TGTGCCAGCAGCTTAGGGGCGCTGGCCTCTGAAGCTTTCTTT. The chain is built from TRBV11-2 and TRBJ1-1; no clear D. Germline values: CDR1 SGHAT, CDR2 FQNNGV. Between the trimmed V and J ends, which lost 1 base and 6 bases, there was a span of 12 bases. There are 14 residues in the CDR3.

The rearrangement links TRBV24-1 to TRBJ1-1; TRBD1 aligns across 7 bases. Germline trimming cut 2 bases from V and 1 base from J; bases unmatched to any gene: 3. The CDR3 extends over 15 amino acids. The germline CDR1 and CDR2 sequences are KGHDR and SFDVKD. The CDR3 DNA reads TGTGCCACCAGTGATTCAAGACAGGGGAACACTGAAGCTTTCTTT. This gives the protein CATSDSRQGNTEAFF.

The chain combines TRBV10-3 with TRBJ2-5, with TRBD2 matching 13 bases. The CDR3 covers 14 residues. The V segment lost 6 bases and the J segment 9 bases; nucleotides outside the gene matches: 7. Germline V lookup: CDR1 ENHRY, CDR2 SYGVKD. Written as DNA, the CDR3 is TGTGCCATCAGGAGCACTAGCGGGGGGGCGGCCCAGTACTTC. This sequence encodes CAIRSTSGGAAQYF.

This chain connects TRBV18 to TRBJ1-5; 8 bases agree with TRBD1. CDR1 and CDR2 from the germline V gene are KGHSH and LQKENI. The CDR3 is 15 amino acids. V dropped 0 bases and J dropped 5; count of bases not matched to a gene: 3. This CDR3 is CASSPPDRAYQPQHF. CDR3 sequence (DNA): TGTGCCAGCTCACCACCGGACAGGGCCTATCAGCCCCAGCATTTT.

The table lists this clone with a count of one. This chain's CDR3 is CASRLPGQDDGYTF. CDR3 nucleotide sequence: TGTGCAAGTCGCTTACCGGGACAGGACGATGGCTACACCTTC. This sequence joins TRBV12-2 and TRBJ1-2; the table's D call, TRBD1, has no DNA check behind it. TRBV12-2 constitutes a pseudogene. The CDR3 is 14 residues long.

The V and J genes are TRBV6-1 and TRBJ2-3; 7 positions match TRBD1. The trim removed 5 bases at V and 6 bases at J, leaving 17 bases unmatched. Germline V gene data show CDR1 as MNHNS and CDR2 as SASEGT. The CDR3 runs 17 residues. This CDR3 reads CASSKGTGTVGMDTQYF. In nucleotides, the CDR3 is TGTGCCAGCAGTAAAGGGACCGGGACAGTGGGTATGGATACGCAGTATTTT.

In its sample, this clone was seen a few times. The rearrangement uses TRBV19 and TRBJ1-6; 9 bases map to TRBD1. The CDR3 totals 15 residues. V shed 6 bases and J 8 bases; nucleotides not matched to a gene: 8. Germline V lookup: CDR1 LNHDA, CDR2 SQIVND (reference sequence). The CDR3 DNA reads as TGTGCCAGTAGCTCCATCGGACAGGGGCATTCACCCCTCCACTTT. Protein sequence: CASSSIGQGHSPLHF. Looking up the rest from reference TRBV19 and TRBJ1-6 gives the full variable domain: DGGITQSPKYLFRKEGQNVTLSCEQNLNHDAMYWYRQDPGQGLRLIYYSQIVNDFQKGDIAEGYSVSREKKESFPLTVTSAQKNPTAFYLCASSSIGQGHSPLHFGNGTRLTVT.

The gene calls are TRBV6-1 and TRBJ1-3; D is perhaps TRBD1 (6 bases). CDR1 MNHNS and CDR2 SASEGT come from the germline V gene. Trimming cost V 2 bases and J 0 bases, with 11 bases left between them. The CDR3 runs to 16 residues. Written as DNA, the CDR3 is TGTGCCAGCAGTGAATGGGGCAGGGGCTCTGGAAACACCATATATTTT. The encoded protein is CASSEWGRGSGNTIYF.

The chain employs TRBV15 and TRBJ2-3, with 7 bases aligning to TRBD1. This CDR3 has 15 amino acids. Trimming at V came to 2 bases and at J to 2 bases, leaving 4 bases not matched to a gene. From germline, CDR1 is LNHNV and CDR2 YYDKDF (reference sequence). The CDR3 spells CATSRPTGSTDTQYF. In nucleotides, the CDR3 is TGTGCCACCAGCAGACCGACAGGGTCCACAGATACGCAGTATTTT. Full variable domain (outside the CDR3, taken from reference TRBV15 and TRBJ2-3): DAMVIQNPRYQVTQFGKPVTLSCSQTLNHNVMYWYQQKSSQAPKLLFHYYDKDFNNEADTPDNFQSRRPNTSFCFLDIRSPGLGDTAMYLCATSRPTGSTDTQYFGPGTRLTVL.

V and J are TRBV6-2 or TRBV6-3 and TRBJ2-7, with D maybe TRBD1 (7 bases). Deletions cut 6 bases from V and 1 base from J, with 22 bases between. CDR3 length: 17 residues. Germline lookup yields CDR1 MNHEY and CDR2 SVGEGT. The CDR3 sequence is CASSRAEGQTKSYEQYV. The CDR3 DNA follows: TGTGCCAGCAGCCGGGCGGAGGGACAGACTAAGTCCTACGAGCAGTACGTC.

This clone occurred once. The CDR3 sequence: CASSVVASGGAGDTQYF. DNA of the CDR3: TGTGCCAGCAGCGTAGTGGCTAGCGGGGGGGCCGGAGATACGCAGTATTTT. The genes are TRBV9 and TRBJ2-3; 12 nucleotides match TRBD2. With 0 bases clipped from V and 5 bases from J, the junction kept 7 bases outside the gene matches. Germline lookup yields CDR1 SGDLS and CDR2 YYNGEE. This CDR3 contains 17 residues.

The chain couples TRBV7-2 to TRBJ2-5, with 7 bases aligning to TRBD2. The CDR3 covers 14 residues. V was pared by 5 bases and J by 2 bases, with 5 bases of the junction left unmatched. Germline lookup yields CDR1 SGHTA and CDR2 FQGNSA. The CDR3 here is CASSPKRGQETQYF. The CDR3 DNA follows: TGTGCCAGCAGCCCCAAGCGGGGTCAAGAGACCCAGTACTTC.

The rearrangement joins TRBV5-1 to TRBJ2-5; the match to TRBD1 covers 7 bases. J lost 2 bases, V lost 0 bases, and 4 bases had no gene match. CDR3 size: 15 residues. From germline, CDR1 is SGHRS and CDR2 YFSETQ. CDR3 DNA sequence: TGCGCCAGCAGCTTGGGGGACAGAGGGCAAGAGACCCAGTACTTC. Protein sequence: CASSLGDRGQETQYF.

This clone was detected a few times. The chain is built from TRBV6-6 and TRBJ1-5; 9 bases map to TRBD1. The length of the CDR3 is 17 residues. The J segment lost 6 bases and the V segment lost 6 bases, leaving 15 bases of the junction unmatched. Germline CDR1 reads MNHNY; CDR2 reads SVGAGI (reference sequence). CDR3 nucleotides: TGTGCCAGCAGCCGATTTGGGGGACAGGGAAACTCTCAGCCCCAGCATTTT. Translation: CASSRFGGQGNSQPQHF.

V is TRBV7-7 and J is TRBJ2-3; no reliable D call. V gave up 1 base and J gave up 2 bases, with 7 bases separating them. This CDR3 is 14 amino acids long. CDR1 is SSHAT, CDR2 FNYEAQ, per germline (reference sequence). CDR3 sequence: CASSLGSDTDTQYF. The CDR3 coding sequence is TGTGCCAGCAGCTTAGGTTCAGACACAGATACGCAGTATTTT.

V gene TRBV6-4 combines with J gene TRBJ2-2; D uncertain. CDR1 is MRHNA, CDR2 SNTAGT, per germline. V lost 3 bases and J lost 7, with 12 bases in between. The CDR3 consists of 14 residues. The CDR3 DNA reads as TGTGCCAGCAGTGATGGAATCCCGGGCGGGGAGCTGTTTTTT. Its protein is CASSDGIPGGELFF.

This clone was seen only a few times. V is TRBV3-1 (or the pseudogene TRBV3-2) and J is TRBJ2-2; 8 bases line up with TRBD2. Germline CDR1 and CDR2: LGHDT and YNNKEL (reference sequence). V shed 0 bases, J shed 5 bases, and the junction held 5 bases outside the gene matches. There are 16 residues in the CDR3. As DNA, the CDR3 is TGTGCCAGCAGCCAAGATTCTAGCGGGCGTACCGGGGAGCTGTTTTTT. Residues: CASSQDSSGRTGELFF.

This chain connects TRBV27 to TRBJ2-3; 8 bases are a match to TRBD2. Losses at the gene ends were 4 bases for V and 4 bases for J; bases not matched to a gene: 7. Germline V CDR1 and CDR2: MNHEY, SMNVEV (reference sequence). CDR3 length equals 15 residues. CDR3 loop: CASSSDGGAPDTQYF. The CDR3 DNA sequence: TGTGCCAGCAGTTCGGACGGGGGGGCCCCAGATACGCAGTATTTT.

The CDR3 protein is CASTLNRGHEKLFF. CDR3 nucleotide sequence: TGTGCCAGTACCTTGAACAGGGGGCACGAAAAACTGTTTTTT. The genes are TRBV19 and TRBJ1-4; 9 bases match TRBD1. V lost 7 bases to trimming and J lost 8 bases; unmatched junction nucleotides: 8. The CDR3 runs 14 residues. Germline V gene sequence: CDR1 LNHDA, CDR2 SQIVND (reference sequence).

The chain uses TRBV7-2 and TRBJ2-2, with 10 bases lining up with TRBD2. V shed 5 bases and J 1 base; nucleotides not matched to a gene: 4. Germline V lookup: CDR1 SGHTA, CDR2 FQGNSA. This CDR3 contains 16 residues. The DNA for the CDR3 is TGTGCCAGCAGCACAAGACTAGCGGGGAACACCGGGGAGCTGTTTTTT. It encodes CASSTRLAGNTGELFF.